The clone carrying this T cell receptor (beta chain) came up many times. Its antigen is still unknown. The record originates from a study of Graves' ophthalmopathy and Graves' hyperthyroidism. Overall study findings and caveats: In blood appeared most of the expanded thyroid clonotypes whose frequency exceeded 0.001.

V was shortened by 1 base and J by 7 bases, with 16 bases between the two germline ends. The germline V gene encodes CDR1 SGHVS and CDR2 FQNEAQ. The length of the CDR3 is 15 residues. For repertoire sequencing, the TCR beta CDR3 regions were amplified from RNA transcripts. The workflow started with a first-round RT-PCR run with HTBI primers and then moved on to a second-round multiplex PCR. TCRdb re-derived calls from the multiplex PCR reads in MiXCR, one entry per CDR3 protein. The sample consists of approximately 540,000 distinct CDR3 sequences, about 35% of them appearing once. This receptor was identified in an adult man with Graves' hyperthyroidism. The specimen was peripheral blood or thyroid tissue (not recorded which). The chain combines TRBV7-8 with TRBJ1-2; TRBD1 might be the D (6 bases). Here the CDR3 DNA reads TGTGCCAGCAGCTTAGTGCGGACAGATATGATTGGCTACACCTTC. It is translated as CASSLVRTDMIGYTF.